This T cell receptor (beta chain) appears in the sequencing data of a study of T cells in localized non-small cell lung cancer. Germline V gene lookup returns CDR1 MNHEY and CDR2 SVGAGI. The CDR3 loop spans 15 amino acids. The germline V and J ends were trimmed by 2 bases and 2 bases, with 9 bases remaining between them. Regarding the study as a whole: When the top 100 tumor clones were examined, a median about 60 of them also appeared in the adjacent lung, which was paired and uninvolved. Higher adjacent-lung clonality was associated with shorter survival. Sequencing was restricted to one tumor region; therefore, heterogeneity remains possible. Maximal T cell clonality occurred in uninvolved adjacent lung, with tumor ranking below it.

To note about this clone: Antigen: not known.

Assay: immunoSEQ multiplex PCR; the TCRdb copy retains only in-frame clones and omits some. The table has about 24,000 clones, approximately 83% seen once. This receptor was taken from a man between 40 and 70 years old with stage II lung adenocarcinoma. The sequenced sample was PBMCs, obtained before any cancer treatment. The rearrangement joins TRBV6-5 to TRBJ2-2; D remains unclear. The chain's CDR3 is CASSYLPSNTGELFF. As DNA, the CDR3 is TGTGCCAGCAGTTACCTTCCCAGTAACACCGGGGAGCTGTTTTTT.